The 30 T cell receptor beta chains given below trace back to one sample, sequenced in a study of blood T cell repertoires in COVID-19. Here immunoSEQ multiplex PCR was the method, and the copy in TCRdb shows in-frame clones only, minus some. Of hundreds of thousands of clones detected, 88% appear once; the ten largest clones hold 6.9%. The sequenced sample was peripheral blood. The receptor set was obtained from a woman aged 25-40 years who had recovered from COVID-19.

The V gene is TRBV7-2, the J gene TRBJ2-3, with 7 bases that match TRBD1. Germline CDR1 is SGHTA and CDR2 is FQGNSA. This CDR3 has 14 residues. V shed 7 bases, J shed 2 bases, and the junction held 6 bases outside the gene matches. CDR3 amino acids: CASITGTATDTQYF. In DNA form, the CDR3 reads TGTGCCAGCATCACCGGGACAGCCACAGATACGCAGTATTTT.

This clone has only one observation. The chain couples TRBV7-2 to TRBJ1-1; D gene unclear. Per the germline V gene, CDR1 is SGHTA and CDR2 is FQGNSA. CDR3 size: 13 residues. V lost 3 bases and J 3 bases, leaving 8 bases between the germline ends. The CDR3 loop reads CASSFRKHTEAFF. The CDR3 DNA reads as TGTGCCAGCAGCTTTAGAAAGCACACTGAAGCTTTCTTT. Supplemented by reference TRBV7-2 and TRBJ1-1, the full variable domain reads GAGVSQSPSNKVTEKGKDVELRCDPISGHTALYWYRQSLGQGLEFLIYFQGNSAPDKSGLPSDRFSAERTGGSVSTLTIQRTQQEDSAVYLCASSFRKHTEAFFGQGTRLTVV.

This clone came up once. This rearrangement joins TRBV7-9 to TRBJ2-5; 7 positions match TRBD1. The germline V gene encodes CDR1 SEHNR and CDR2 FQNEAQ (reference sequence). This CDR3 is built from 14 residues. V lost 4 bases to trimming and J lost 1 base; unmatched junction nucleotides: 3. The CDR3 reads CASSSWTGQETQYF. The CDR3 nucleotides are TGTGCCAGCAGCTCCTGGACAGGCCAAGAGACCCAGTACTTC.

The chain is built from TRBV15 and TRBJ2-6, with D possibly being TRBD2 (6 bases). V lost 5 bases and J lost 0, with 8 bases in between. The germline V gene encodes CDR1 LNHNV and CDR2 YYDKDF (reference sequence). The CDR3 length is 15 residues. The CDR3 DNA reads TGTGCCACCAGCGGGGGGAACTCTGGGGCCAACGTCCTGACTTTC. Protein product: CATSGGNSGANVLTF.

The chain carries TRBV25-1 and TRBJ1-1, with a tentative D call TRBD1 (5 bases). The CDR3 covers 12 residues. In germline, CDR1 is MGHDK, CDR2 SYGVNS. Trimming pared 6 bases from V and 6 bases from J, leaving 11 bases between. In DNA, the CDR3 is TGTGCCAGCAGCCGGGGGGACGCTGAAGCTTTCTTT. Translated, it gives CASSRGDAEAFF. Together with reference TRBV25-1 and TRBJ1-1, the CDR3 gives the full variable domain: EADIYQTPRYLVIGTGKKITLECSQTMGHDKMYWYQQDPGMELHLIHYSYGVNSTEKGDLSSESTVSRIRTEHFPLTLESARPSHTSQYLCASSRGDAEAFFGQGTRLTVV.

V is TRBV28 and J is TRBJ1-1; TRBD1 aligns across 9 bases. V shed 6 bases and J 7 bases; nucleotides not matched to a gene: 9. CDR1 is MDHEN and CDR2 is SYDVKM in the germline V gene. The CDR3 totals 14 residues. In DNA form, the CDR3 reads TGTGCCAGCAGATACGGACAGGGGACGGTTGAAGCTTTCTTT. Translation gives CASRYGQGTVEAFF.

This chain connects TRBV7-8 to TRBJ2-2; a weak D match, TRBD1 (6 bases). In germline, CDR1 is SGHVS, CDR2 FQNEAQ. This CDR3 spans 16 amino acids. The V end lost 3 bases, the J end lost 3 bases, and 14 bases lay between the germline ends. In DNA, the CDR3 is TGTGCCAGCAGCTTGGACAGCGGTTTGTACACCGGGGAGCTGTTTTTT. Translating gives CASSLDSGLYTGELFF.

The rearrangement links TRBV9 to TRBJ2-1, with unresolved D. Germline assignment: CDR1 SGDLS and CDR2 YYNGEE. Trimming stripped 4 bases from V and 0 bases from J, with 8 bases between. The CDR3 runs 14 residues. CDR3 sequence: CASSKSSSYNEQFF. The CDR3 bases are TGTGCCAGCAGCAAGTCGAGCTCCTACAATGAGCAGTTCTTC. The whole variable domain, remainder taken from reference TRBV9 and TRBJ2-1, is DSGVTQTPKHLITATGQRVTLRCSPRSGDLSVYWYQQSLDQGLQFLIQYYNGEERAKGNILERFSAQQFPDLHSELNLSSLELGDSALYFCASSKSSSYNEQFFGPGTRLTVL.

This clone was seen a handful of times. The chain is built from TRBV6-2 or TRBV6-3 and TRBJ2-7; D is undetermined. Trimming stripped 6 bases from V and 1 base from J, with 19 bases between. There are 16 residues in the CDR3. Germline V lookup: CDR1 MNHEY, CDR2 SVGEGT. CDR3 sequence (DNA): TGTGCCAGCAGCACTACGGTAAGGCAGCGTTCCTACGAGCAGTACTTC. It specifies CASSTTVRQRSYEQYF.

This rearrangement joins TRBV2 to TRBJ2-7; tentatively, D is TRBD2 (5 bases). Germline assignment: CDR1 SNHLY and CDR2 FYNNEI. The CDR3 contains 14 residues. The V end lost 4 bases, the J end lost 2 bases, and 12 bases lay between the germline ends. The CDR3 region is CASSAPGIPYEQYF. In DNA form, the CDR3 reads TGTGCCAGCAGTGCCCCCGGGATTCCCTACGAGCAGTACTTC.

Here the CDR3 DNA reads TGTGCCAGCAGCCAATCGGGTGGCAACTACAATGAGCAGTTCTTC. It is translated as CASSQSGGNYNEQFF. V and J are TRBV7-2 and TRBJ2-1; no clear D gene. Per the germline V gene, CDR1 is SGHTA and CDR2 is FQGNSA. The CDR3 length is 15 residues. Trimming left V 5 bases short and J 3 bases short, with 14 bases between.

The V call is TRBV30, the J call TRBJ1-5; 8 nucleotides agree with TRBD1. The CDR3 length is 15 residues. Trimming removed 1 base from V and 6 bases from J; junction bases left unmatched: 8. Germline lookup yields CDR1 GTSNPN and CDR2 SVGIG (reference sequence). In nucleotides, the CDR3 is TGTGCCTGGAGTGACCGATACAGGGGGAGTCAGCCCCAGCATTTT. This codes for CAWSDRYRGSQPQHF.

CDR3 loop: CASSFLIAGGLETQYF. The CDR3 DNA sequence: TGTGCCAGCAGCTTCCTGATAGCGGGGGGGCTGGAGACCCAGTACTTC. The V call is TRBV7-2, the J call TRBJ2-5; TRBD2 aligns across 11 bases. J lost 5 bases, V lost 3 bases, and 8 bases had no gene match. Germline assignment: CDR1 SGHTA and CDR2 FQGNSA. The CDR3 length is 16 residues. The whole variable domain, filled in from reference TRBV7-2 and TRBJ2-5, reads GAGVSQSPSNKVTEKGKDVELRCDPISGHTALYWYRQSLGQGLEFLIYFQGNSAPDKSGLPSDRFSAERTGGSVSTLTIQRTQQEDSAVYLCASSFLIAGGLETQYFGPGTRLLVL.

This clone was counted only a few times. The J gene is TRBJ2-2, the V gene TRBV7-3, with D perhaps TRBD2 (5 bases). The CDR3 runs 14 residues. CDR1 and CDR2 (germline): SGHTA, FQGTGA. V lost 7 bases to trimming and J lost 5 bases, with 14 bases between them. In nucleotides, the CDR3 is TGTGCCAGCACAAAACTAGTTCGAACCGGGGAGCTGTTTTTT. It specifies CASTKLVRTGELFF.

The chain links TRBV25-1 to TRBJ2-7; 9 nucleotides align to TRBD1. Trimming took 3 bases from V and 7 from J; bases not matched to a gene: 10. The CDR3 has 15 residues. The germline V gene has CDR1 MGHDK and CDR2 SYGVNS. CDR3 nucleotide sequence: TGTGCCAGCAGTGACCCGGGACAGGGTTTGGATGAGCAGTACTTC. It specifies CASSDPGQGLDEQYF.

V and J are TRBV6-1 and TRBJ1-3; 8 bases align to TRBD1. This CDR3 is 14 amino acids long. V shed 7 bases and J 5 bases; nucleotides not matched to a gene: 7. The V gene's germline CDR1 is MNHNS and CDR2 SASEGT. CDR3 residues: CASTVTGGRNTIYF. CDR3 nucleotides: TGTGCCAGCACGGTAACAGGGGGGAGAAACACCATATATTTT.

The genes are TRBV4-3 and TRBJ1-1; TRBD1 is a possible D gene (5 bases). Germline loops: CDR1 LGHNA, CDR2 YSLEER. The CDR3 extends over 17 amino acids. V was cut by 1 base and J by 5 bases, with 20 bases left in between. CDR3 nucleotides: TGCGCCAGCAGCCAAGGGGTGGACCAGGGTAGTGATACTGAAGCTTTCTTT. It codes for CASSQGVDQGSDTEAFF.

The chain employs TRBV2 and TRBJ2-1, with 8 bases matching TRBD1. This CDR3 spans 12 amino acids. The J segment lost 7 bases and the V segment lost 6 bases, leaving 2 bases of the junction unmatched. Germline V gene data show CDR1 as SNHLY and CDR2 as FYNNEI. DNA of the CDR3: TGTGCCAGCAGAAGACAGGGGAATGAGCAGTTCTTC. Its protein is CASRRQGNEQFF.

This clone has a handful of counts. This sequence joins TRBV18 and TRBJ1-2, with D possibly being TRBD1 (6 bases). The germline V and J ends were trimmed by 3 bases and 5 bases, with 28 bases remaining between them. The CDR3 spans 19 residues. Germline V lookup: CDR1 KGHSH, CDR2 LQKENI. CDR3 coding DNA: TGTGCCAGCTCACCGCCTTGGCTTTGGGAACAGGGACCGAAATATGGCTACACCTTC. As protein: CASSPPWLWEQGPKYGYTF.

CDR3 bases: TGTGCCAGCAGTAATCACTTGACAGAAAATCAGCCCCAGCATTTT. Translation gives CASSNHLTENQPQHF. The chain uses TRBV6-5 and TRBJ1-5; tentative D call: TRBD1 (5 bases). The CDR3 totals 15 residues. Germline CDR1 MNHEY, CDR2 SVGAGI. V dropped 5 bases and J dropped 4 bases, with 15 bases sitting between them.

The chain combines TRBV5-1 with TRBJ1-2; 9 positions agree with TRBD1. After removal of 3 bases from V and 4 bases from J, the junction contained 13 bases not matched to a gene. The germline CDR1 and CDR2 sequences are SGHRS and YFSETQ. The CDR3 consists of 17 residues. CDR3 region: CASSSQVPGQGGYGYTF. CDR3 nucleotide sequence: TGCGCCAGCAGCTCACAAGTCCCGGGACAGGGAGGCTATGGCTACACCTTC.

This clone was found a few times. The V gene is TRBV6-5, the J gene TRBJ2-5; perhaps TRBD1 as D (5 bases). Germline V gives CDR1 MNHEY, CDR2 SVGAGI. This CDR3 spans 15 amino acids. Trimming took off 6 bases at V and 1 base at J, with 15 bases between the two ends. In DNA form, the CDR3 reads TGTGCCAGCAGGACCCTTGGCAGGGCCCAAGAGACCCAGTACTTC. Its protein product is CASRTLGRAQETQYF.

The V call is TRBV10-3, the J call TRBJ1-1; D perhaps matches TRBD1 (6 bases). Deletions cut 1 base from V and 2 bases from J, with 11 bases between. The germline V gene has CDR1 ENHRY and CDR2 SYGVKD. This CDR3 contains 15 residues. CDR3 sequence (DNA): TGTGCCATCAGTGAGTTGGCAGGGGTCAACACTGAAGCTTTCTTT. It is translated as CAISELAGVNTEAFF.

The V gene is TRBV30, the J gene TRBJ1-2; D not resolved. The CDR3 has 14 amino acids. V was shortened by 0 bases and J by 7 bases, with 15 bases between the two germline ends. Per the germline V gene, CDR1 is GTSNPN and CDR2 is SVGIG (reference sequence). The CDR3 loop reads CAWSVLGRFGGYTF. The CDR3 nucleotides are TGTGCCTGGAGTGTACTGGGCAGGTTTGGTGGCTACACCTTC.

The chain uses TRBV7-9 and TRBJ2-2; D is unresolved. CDR3 length: 14 residues. CDR1 SEHNR and CDR2 FQNEAQ come from the germline V gene (reference sequence). Trimming took off 8 bases at V and 2 bases at J, with 12 bases between the two ends. CDR3 nucleotide sequence: TGTGCCAGCCAAGAGAGGCGAAACACCGGGGAGCTGTTTTTT. This sequence encodes CASQERRNTGELFF.

The genes are TRBV28 and TRBJ1-2, with 8 bases identical to TRBD1. The CDR3 loop spans 15 amino acids. V lost 6 bases, J lost 5 bases, and 11 bases stayed unmatched. Germline lookup yields CDR1 MDHEN and CDR2 SYDVKM. CDR3 sequence reads: CASRSSGGEKYGYTF. CDR3 sequence (DNA): TGTGCCAGCAGGAGTTCAGGGGGCGAGAAATATGGCTACACCTTC.

This rearrangement joins TRBV9 to TRBJ2-5; tentative D call: TRBD1 (5 bases). From germline, CDR1 is SGDLS and CDR2 YYNGEE. The CDR3 is 14 amino acids. The ends were cut back, 0 bases at V and 3 bases at J, with 9 bases in the middle. The CDR3 DNA reads TGTGCCAGCAGCGTAGTGTGGGGCGAAGAGACCCAGTACTTC. Translating it yields CASSVVWGEETQYF. Full variable domain (remainder filled in from reference TRBV9 and TRBJ2-5): DSGVTQTPKHLITATGQRVTLRCSPRSGDLSVYWYQQSLDQGLQFLIQYYNGEERAKGNILERFSAQQFPDLHSELNLSSLELGDSALYFCASSVVWGEETQYFGPGTRLLVL.

This clone was detected only once. CDR3 residues: CASSYSLPSYEQYF. The CDR3 coding sequence is TGTGCCAGCAGTTATAGTCTTCCCTCCTACGAGCAGTACTTC. The rearrangement uses TRBV6-5 and TRBJ2-7; D is unclear. The CDR3 contains 14 residues. With 3 bases removed from V and 0 bases from J, the gap between germline ends came to 9 bases. Germline-derived CDR1 and CDR2 are MNHEY and SVGAGI.

CDR3 nucleotides: TGTGCCAGCGCGGGACAGCCTAACACTGAAGCTTTCTTT. Its protein is CASAGQPNTEAFF. The chain links TRBV12-3 or TRBV12-4 to TRBJ1-1; the match to TRBD1 covers 7 bases. The CDR3 covers 13 residues. The V segment lost 8 bases and the J segment 2 bases; nucleotides outside the gene matches: 5.

The genes are TRBV6-6 and TRBJ1-6; 9 bases are a match to TRBD1. With 2 bases clipped from V and 8 bases from J, the junction kept 1 base outside the gene matches. The CDR3 extends over 14 amino acids. CDR1 MNHNY and CDR2 SVGAGI come from the germline V gene (reference sequence). CDR3 protein: CASSYGQGYSPLHF. The CDR3 DNA reads TGTGCCAGCAGTTACGGACAGGGGTATTCACCCCTCCACTTT.